This entry describes one TCR beta chain. These data originate in a study of blood T cell repertoires in COVID-19. Study context: In each case, the material was cDNA or gDNA derived from T cells, B-cell-depleted T cells, or PBMCs.

The CDR3 consists of 13 residues. The V gene lost 1 base and the J gene lost 11 bases, with 12 bases spanning the gap. Germline CDR1 is LNHDA and CDR2 is SQIVND (reference sequence). Assay: immunoSEQ multiplex PCR; the TCRdb copy retains only in-frame clones and omits some. The data contain about 81,000 clones, roughly 89% of them singletons. The origin of this receptor is a woman aged 80 or over with active COVID-19. The J gene is TRBJ2-1, the V gene TRBV19, with D possibly being TRBD2 (7 bases). Specimen: peripheral blood. CDR3 nucleotide sequence: TGTGCCAGTAGTATAGGCGGGGGCATTCAGCAGTTCTTC. Amino acids: CASSIGGGIQQFF. The whole variable domain, filled in from reference TRBV19 and TRBJ2-1, reads DGGITQSPKYLFRKEGQNVTLSCEQNLNHDAMYWYRQDPGQGLRLIYYSQIVNDFQKGDIAEGYSVSREKKESFPLTVTSAQKNPTAFYLCASSIGGGIQQFFGPGTRLTVL.